This T cell receptor (beta chain) was found in a study of blood T cell repertoires in COVID-19. In the study overall: Samples representing acute and convalescent COVID-19 were sourced from the United States, Italy and Spain. PBMCs, B-cell-depleted T cells, or T cells were the source of the cDNA or gDNA that made up the material.

Authors' processing steps: Reference gene primer amplification gave estimated nucleated cell counts. Generated by immunoSEQ multiplex PCR, the TCRdb table keeps only in-frame clones and is missing some. V, J and clone size reflect that table, while D and trimming were determined from the DNA. The sample contains some 180,000 clones, 75% to 80% of which appear only once. The CDR3 has 14 residues. V lost 0 bases and J 8 bases, leaving 13 bases between the germline ends. CDR1 and CDR2 (germline): SNHLY, FYNNEI. The rearrangement uses TRBV2 and TRBJ1-1; D is unresolved. Sequencing input: peripheral blood. The sequence came from a woman aged 50 to 65 with active or convalescent COVID-19. The CDR3 spells CASSEALRRTEAFF. The CDR3 DNA is TGTGCCAGCAGTGAAGCGCTTCGGAGAACAGAAGCTTTCTTT. The complete variable domain, with remaining parts taken from reference TRBV2 and TRBJ1-1, reads EPEVTQTPSHQVTQMGQEVILRCVPISNHLYFYWYRQILGQKVEFLVSFYNNEISEKSEIFDDQFSVERPDGSNFTLKIRSTKLEDSAMYFCASSEALRRTEAFFGQGTRLTVV.